The 21 T cell receptor beta chains below were found in one sample sequenced in a study of OX40 agonist ivuxolimab in advanced cancers. The library was made by the immunoSEQ multiplex PCR assay. The table comes from immuneACCESS by way of TCRdb, which keeps in-frame sequences with V and J called. Part of the clones is missing from these tables; in studies checked, under half for an unresolved V gene and the rest for unknown reasons. The sample includes roughly 56,000 clones, with 80% to 90% observed a single time. The ten largest clones capture 0.85% to 0.95% of the sample. This specimen consisted of CD4+ or CD8+ T cells sorted from blood, obtained in a trial of the OX40 agonist ivuxolimab. The receptors come from an adult with an advanced solid tumor such as melanoma, head and neck, liver or kidney cancer.

The rearrangement links TRBV5-6 to TRBJ1-5, with D unresolved. The CDR3 contains 13 residues. CDR1 and CDR2 (germline): SGHDT, YYEEEE. Trimming removed 4 bases from V and 7 bases from J, with 12 bases in between. The CDR3 loop reads CASSTAPYQPQHF. The CDR3 nucleotides read TGTGCCAGCAGCACCGCTCCTTACCAGCCCCAGCATTTT.

This clone was found once. The chain couples TRBV19 to TRBJ2-3, with 13 bases matching TRBD2. The V gene end was trimmed by 5 bases and the J gene end by 0 bases; junction bases not matched to a gene: 8. CDR1 and CDR2 from the germline V gene are LNHDA and SQIVND (reference sequence). CDR3 length: 18 residues. The CDR3 DNA reads as TGTGCCAGTAGTGAACTAGCGGGAGGGCCGCTCAGCACAGATACGCAGTATTTT. Translated: CASSELAGGPLSTDTQYF. Full variable domain (remainder filled in from reference TRBV19 and TRBJ2-3): DGGITQSPKYLFRKEGQNVTLSCEQNLNHDAMYWYRQDPGQGLRLIYYSQIVNDFQKGDIAEGYSVSREKKESFPLTVTSAQKNPTAFYLCASSELAGGPLSTDTQYFGPGTRLTVL.

V gene TRBV28 combines with J gene TRBJ2-7, with 7 nucleotides matching TRBD2. Germline V gene lookup returns CDR1 MDHEN and CDR2 SYDVKM. J lost 4 bases, V lost 3 bases, and 6 bases had no gene match. The CDR3 totals 14 residues. The CDR3 spells CASSFGQGLYEQYF. CDR3 DNA sequence: TGTGCCAGCAGTTTTGGTCAGGGACTATACGAGCAGTACTTC.

This chain connects TRBV2 to TRBJ2-5, with TRBD1 as a possible D gene (5 bases). The CDR3 totals 15 residues. CDR1 is SNHLY, CDR2 FYNNEI, per germline. Trimming removed 2 bases from V and 3 bases from J, with 13 bases in between. CDR3 coding DNA: TGTGCCAGCAGTGAATTTCTGGGGCAAGAAGAGACCCAGTACTTC. Translated, it gives CASSEFLGQEETQYF.

CDR3 bases: TGTGCCAGCAGGCTGGCAGGGGGATATGGCTACACCTTC. The encoded protein is CASRLAGGYGYTF. V is TRBV2 and J is TRBJ1-2, with TRBD1 identical over 7 bases. This CDR3 is 13 amino acids long. V trimming: 6 bases; J trimming: 5 bases; junction bases outside the gene matches: 6. Germline CDR1 reads SNHLY; CDR2 reads FYNNEI.

This chain joins TRBV2 and TRBJ2-7, with 10 bases fitting TRBD1. The CDR3 contains 19 residues. The V segment lost 6 bases and the J segment 2 bases; nucleotides outside the gene matches: 19. Germline values: CDR1 SNHLY, CDR2 FYNNEI. CDR3 sequence: CASRTPRDRGIFSPYEQYF. As DNA, the CDR3 is TGTGCCAGCAGGACTCCCCGGGACAGGGGTATCTTTTCTCCCTACGAGCAGTACTTC.

V and J are TRBV29-1 and TRBJ2-5; 8 positions agree with TRBD2. The junction had 9 bases not matched to a gene; V was cut back by 4 bases and J by 5 bases. The CDR3 consists of 14 residues. The V gene's germline CDR1 is SQVTM and CDR2 ANQGSEA. Here the CDR3 DNA reads TGCAGCGTTGGCCCTGCTAGCGGGCCGGAGACCCAGTACTTC. Residues: CSVGPASGPETQYF.

The chain joins TRBV19 to TRBJ1-5; perhaps TRBD1 as D (5 bases). V was clipped by 3 bases and J by 2 bases, with 11 bases between them. Germline V gene lookup returns CDR1 LNHDA and CDR2 SQIVND (reference sequence). The CDR3 consists of 15 residues. As DNA, the CDR3 is TGTGCCAGTAGTATGAACAGGTTTGGCAATCAGCCCCAGCATTTT. Protein: CASSMNRFGNQPQHF.

V is TRBV2 and J is TRBJ1-4; D perhaps matches TRBD1 (6 bases). Trimming took 4 bases from V and 6 from J, leaving 9 bases between them. The CDR3 spans 13 residues. Looked up from germline, CDR1 is SNHLY and CDR2 is FYNNEI. CDR3 sequence (DNA): TGTGCCAGCAGTGGGGGGCTCGATGAAAAACTGTTTTTT. Its protein is CASSGGLDEKLFF.

This clone was counted once. J is TRBJ2-7 and V is TRBV6-5; no clear D. The CDR3 covers 12 residues. Germline V gives CDR1 MNHEY, CDR2 SVGAGI. Trimming took 3 bases from V and 4 from J, leaving 7 bases between them. The CDR3 nucleotides are TGTGCCAGCAGTTATTGGGGATACGAGCAGTACTTC. It translates to CASSYWGYEQYF.

This chain uses TRBV7-8 with TRBJ1-4, with 8 bases matching TRBD1. This CDR3 is 17 amino acids long. Germline CDR1 and CDR2: SGHVS and FQNEAQ. After removal of 2 bases from V and 7 bases from J, the junction contained 12 bases not matched to a gene. The CDR3 coding sequence is TGTGCCAGCAGCTTAACCTTCTTGACAGGGGCGGGTGAAAAACTGTTTTTT. This translates into CASSLTFLTGAGEKLFF.

The rearrangement links TRBV15 to TRBJ2-7, with a tentative D call TRBD2 (5 bases). The CDR3 has 17 residues. Trimming left V 0 bases short and J 5 bases short, with 20 bases between. CDR1 and CDR2 (germline): LNHNV, YYDKDF (reference sequence). This chain's CDR3 is CATSRESRQTAEDEQYF. CDR3 bases: TGTGCCACCAGCAGAGAAAGCCGGCAGACTGCGGAGGACGAGCAGTACTTC. The whole variable domain, filled in from reference TRBV15 and TRBJ2-7, reads DAMVIQNPRYQVTQFGKPVTLSCSQTLNHNVMYWYQQKSSQAPKLLFHYYDKDFNNEADTPDNFQSRRPNTSFCFLDIRSPGLGDTAMYLCATSRESRQTAEDEQYFGPGTRLTVT.

V usage is TRBV6-5 and J usage is TRBJ2-7, with 7 bases fitting TRBD2. The CDR3 totals 15 residues. V shed 2 bases and J 3 bases; nucleotides not matched to a gene: 7. CDR1 is MNHEY and CDR2 is SVGAGI in the germline V gene. The CDR3 sequence: CASSYSGGLGYEQYF. CDR3 coding DNA: TGTGCCAGCAGTTACAGTGGAGGACTAGGCTACGAGCAGTACTTC.

The V gene is TRBV5-1, the J gene TRBJ2-1, with TRBD2 matching over 7 bases. This CDR3 is 13 amino acids long. The ends lost 2 bases at V and 7 bases at J; junction bases unmatched: 3. Germline lookup yields CDR1 SGHRS and CDR2 YFSETQ. The chain's CDR3 is CASSFRGDNEQFF. The CDR3 nucleotides read TGCGCCAGCAGCTTCCGGGGGGATAATGAGCAGTTCTTC.

V is TRBV6-5 and J is TRBJ1-4; D is undetermined. Trimming took 6 bases from V and 6 from J, leaving 11 bases between them. The germline CDR1 and CDR2 sequences are MNHEY and SVGAGI. The length of the CDR3 is 13 residues. The CDR3, as DNA: TGTGCCAGCAGGACGTGGGAGGATGAAAAACTGTTTTTT. This gives the protein CASRTWEDEKLFF.

V gene TRBV16 combines with J gene TRBJ2-1; 7 bases match TRBD2. The J segment lost 6 bases and the V segment lost 1 base, leaving 3 bases of the junction unmatched. CDR1 is KGHSY and CDR2 is FQNENV in the germline V gene. The CDR3 covers 14 residues. The CDR3 sequence is CASSQFGGSNEQFF. The CDR3 DNA follows: TGTGCCAGCAGCCAATTCGGGGGGTCCAATGAGCAGTTCTTC.

The rearrangement links TRBV28 to TRBJ2-7; 9 bases match TRBD2. The ends lost 6 bases at V and 0 bases at J; junction bases unmatched: 6. In germline, CDR1 is MDHEN, CDR2 SYDVKM. The CDR3 is 15 residues long. CDR3: CASRSGRYLSYEQYF. The CDR3 nucleotides are TGTGCCAGCAGAAGCGGGAGGTATCTCTCCTACGAGCAGTACTTC.

The chain employs TRBV27 and TRBJ1-3, with TRBD1 as a possible D gene (6 bases). Between the trimmed V and J ends, which lost 6 bases and 2 bases, there was a span of 11 bases. Germline CDR1 and CDR2: MNHEY and SMNVEV (reference sequence). The CDR3 extends over 14 amino acids. The CDR3 region has the DNA TGTGCCAGCAGCCGACAGGTTCCTGGAAACACCATATATTTT. Its translation: CASSRQVPGNTIYF.

V usage is TRBV5-1 and J usage is TRBJ1-2, with D possibly TRBD1 on 5 matching bases. This CDR3 region has 13 residues. In germline, CDR1 is SGHRS, CDR2 YFSETQ. The V end lost 0 bases, the J end lost 4 bases, and 7 bases lay between the germline ends. The CDR3 nucleotides read TGCGCCAGCAGCTTGGCAGGGAGCTATGGCTACACCTTC. This translates into CASSLAGSYGYTF.

The rearrangement joins TRBV5-6 to TRBJ1-4; D remains ambiguous. V gave up 4 bases and J gave up 0 bases, with 10 bases separating them. The length of the CDR3 is 15 residues. The V gene's germline CDR1 is SGHDT and CDR2 YYEEEE. The CDR3 DNA follows: TGTGCCAGCAGCCCGTCAACCTCAACTAATGAAAAACTGTTTTTT. It translates to CASSPSTSTNEKLFF. The whole variable domain, remainder taken from reference TRBV5-6 and TRBJ1-4, is DAGVTQSPTHLIKTRGQQVTLRCSPKSGHDTVSWYQQALGQGPQFIFQYYEEEERQRGNFPDRFSGHQFPNYSSELNVNALLLGDSALYLCASSPSTSTNEKLFFGSGTQLSVL.

This chain joins TRBV18 and TRBJ2-5; D call uncertain. The CDR3 totals 14 residues. Trimming removed 1 base at V and 1 base at J, with 7 bases between. In germline, CDR1 is KGHSH, CDR2 LQKENI. The CDR3 DNA is TGTGCCAGCTCACCACTGGCAAGCCAAGAGACCCAGTACTTC. Its translation: CASSPLASQETQYF.